The entry below gives a single T cell receptor beta chain sequence along with its context. The antigen is not known. The CDR3 totals 12 residues. V was cut by 0 bases and J by 3 bases, with 3 bases left in between. Looked up from germline, CDR1 is SGHNT and CDR2 is YYREEE (reference sequence). This sample was included in a study of CD8+ T cells in alopecia areata. Across the whole study: The drug, tofacitinib, lasted 6 to 18 months, followed by 6 months off drug.

The treatment was: oral pan-JAK inhibitor, 5-10 mg twice daily. As the sequencing template, cDNA was produced by extracting RNA and reverse transcribing it. Data came from immunoSEQ multiplex PCR; TCRdb stores just in-frame clones and leaves some out. The sample holds roughly 100,000 clones, approximately 90% seen once. Study-wide results and caveats: Persistence in scalp and blood during tofacitinib was observed for many expanded lesional clones. Having one nonresponder leaves uncertain how baseline CD8+ expansion relates to response. Treatment with tofacitinib significantly lowered scalp clonality and reduced expanded CD8+ clones among the top 100.

The sequencing here drew on CD8+ T cells sorted from blood, taken at roughly week 30, from a patient treated with tofacitinib. The TCR sequence derives from a human donor with alopecia areata. The chain links TRBV5-4 to TRBJ1-2; D gene ambiguous. The CDR3 DNA reads as TGTGCCAGCAGCTTGGACTACTATGGCTACACCTTC. Its translation: CASSLDYYGYTF.